These 4 T cell receptor beta chains were sequenced from one sample in a study of blood T cell repertoires in COVID-19. Produced via immunoSEQ multiplex PCR; TCRdb's table is partial and in-frame only. The repertoire holds roughly 300,000 clones, with roughly 85% as singletons. The sequencing input was peripheral blood. Source of these receptors: a human donor in a cohort sampled during active COVID-19.

V usage is TRBV6-1 and J usage is TRBJ1-5, with D perhaps TRBD1 (6 bases). The CDR3 consists of 19 residues. Germline assignment: CDR1 MNHNS and CDR2 SASEGT. Trimming took off 3 bases at V and 0 bases at J, with 21 bases between the two ends. In DNA, the CDR3 is TGTGCCAGCAGTGACCAGGGACACCCGGGCCTTCTTAGCAATCAGCCCCAGCATTTT. Residues: CASSDQGHPGLLSNQPQHF.

The V gene is TRBV29-1, the J gene TRBJ1-2; the match to TRBD1 covers 7 bases. J lost 14 bases, V lost 3 bases, and 9 bases had no gene match. This CDR3 region has 11 residues. CDR1 and CDR2 from the germline V gene are SQVTM and ANQGSEA. CDR3 in amino acids: CSVDTQGLVTF. The DNA for the CDR3 is TGCAGCGTTGATACACAGGGGTTAGTGACCTTC.

The J gene is TRBJ2-1, the V gene TRBV4-1; D uncertain. CDR1 is MGHRA, CDR2 YSYEKL, per germline. This CDR3 has 15 residues. Trimming removed 1 base from V and 0 bases from J, with 7 bases in between. The DNA for the CDR3 is TGCGCCAGCAGCCAAGGAGGCTACTCCTACAATGAGCAGTTCTTC. Translated: CASSQGGYSYNEQFF.

The chain links TRBV6-5 to TRBJ2-6; D is possibly TRBD1 (5 bases). V was clipped by 4 bases and J by 0 bases, with 10 bases between them. The CDR3 contains 16 residues. Germline V gives CDR1 MNHEY, CDR2 SVGAGI. The CDR3, as DNA: TGTGCCAGCAGTTTAACAGGTTCCTCTGGGGCCAACGTCCTGACTTTC. It encodes CASSLTGSSGANVLTF.